This T cell receptor (beta chain) is drawn from a study of T cell responses to AZD1222 COVID-19 vaccine. CDR3 length: 14 amino acids. V was clipped by 1 base and J by 3 bases; unmatched bases: 0. The V gene's germline CDR1 is GTSNPN and CDR2 SVGIG (reference sequence). For this clone: What it recognizes is unknown.

Pooling covered second doses at about 4 or about 12 weeks. Whole-study results and caveats: Repertoire sampling was restricted to post-peak T cell response timepoints. Just 6 or 7 AZD1222 recipients were seropositive at baseline. Vaccine-associated CD4 TCRs spanned spike, dominant at 160-218 and 743-854.

The data were produced by immunoSEQ multiplex PCR, yet TCRdb's version contains in-frame clones alone and is incomplete. The repertoire holds 140,000 or so clones, with approximately 89% as singletons. The material sequenced was peripheral blood, taken 28 days after the second AZD1222 dose. The chain recombines TRBV30 with TRBJ2-7; 13 bases fit TRBD2. The sequence was obtained from an adult who received the AZD1222 COVID-19 vaccine. The CDR3 spells CAWSGTSGSYEQYF. The CDR3 nucleotides read TGTGCCTGGAGTGGGACTAGCGGGAGCTACGAGCAGTACTTC.